The rows below give T cell receptor beta chains drawn from one sample of a study of shared T cell receptors in the human thymus. The table came from immunoSEQ multiplex PCR; TCRdb's copy has only in-frame clones and leaves some out. The repertoire holds some 700,000 clones, with around 89% as singletons. Another study also made use of these data, one on human thymus T cells.

The sample taken for sequencing was thymocytes. The receptors were gathered from a boy in the first two years of life with a congenital heart defect. CDR3s include the opening cysteine and the closing phenylalanine or tryptophan. A D gene is named only where the DNA matches it firmly. A clone size is listed for some rows: how often the clone was seen (once, few, many), or a class if it is expanded.

TRBD1,TRBJ1-5,-,TRBV28,TGTGCCAGCAGTTTAAGGACAGGGTGGCAGCCCCAGCATTTT,CASSLRTGWQPQHF
TRBD1,TRBJ2-3,-,TRBV28,TGTGCCAGATTCGGGACAGGGGACACAGATACGCAGTATTTT,CARFGTGDTDTQYF
-,TRBJ2-5,-,TRBV19,TGTGCCAGTAGTCAGGGCGTAGAGACCCAGTACTTC,CASSQGVETQYF
TRBD2,TRBJ2-7,-,TRBV11-2,TGTGCCAGCTCCCCGGGGGGAGGGACTCGGTACGAGCAGTACTTC,CASSPGGGTRYEQYF
TRBD2,TRBJ2-1,-,TRBV4-3,TGCGCCAGCAGCCACCCTAGCGGGAGATGTAATGAGCAGTTCTTC,CASSHPSGRCNEQFF
-,TRBJ2-1,-,TRBV4-3,TGCGCCAGCAGCCAAGATTCTAATGAGCAGTTCTTC,CASSQDSNEQFF
TRBD1,TRBJ2-7,few,TRBV28,TGTGCCAGCAGGACGGGACAGGCTACGGACGAGCAGTACTTC,CASRTGQATDEQYF
-,TRBJ1-1,-,TRBV7-8,TGTGCCAGCAGCACACTGGAGGGGAGCGGCCGGAACACTGAAGCTTTCTTT,CASSTLEGSGRNTEAFF
TRBD2,TRBJ2-2,-,TRBV4-3,TGCGCCAGCAGCCAAGGGTGGGCTAGCGGGACCGGGGAGCTGTTTTTT,CASSQGWASGTGELFF
-,TRBJ2-7,-,TRBV30,TGTGCCCTAAGTAGCTCCTACGAGCAGTACTTC,CALSSSYEQYF
TRBD2,TRBJ2-1,-,TRBV4-1,TGCGCCAGCAGCCCGGGAGGGCGAACTTTCTACAATGAGCAGTTCTTC,CASSPGGRTFYNEQFF
-,TRBJ1-2,-,TRBV6-5,TGTGCCAGCAGTTACACCTATTCGACAGCCGATGGCTACACCTTC,CASSYTYSTADGYTF
TRBD1,TRBJ2-1,-,TRBV30,TGTGCCTGGACCGACCCCCGGGACAGGGGGCGGTTAGAGTACAATGAGCAGTTCTTC,CAWTDPRDRGRLEYNEQFF
-,TRBJ2-1,few,TRBV14,TGTGCCAGCCAGCCTGCCGGGGGACTGAGCTCCTACAATGAGCAGTTCTTC,CASQPAGGLSSYNEQFF
TRBD1,TRBJ1-1,few,TRBV28,TGTGCCAGCAGTACCGACAGGGCAAACACTGAAGCTTTCTTT,CASSTDRANTEAFF
-,TRBJ1-1,-,TRBV7-9,TGTGCCAGCAGCTTAATATATTTGGGGAGCACTGAAGCTTTCTTT,CASSLIYLGSTEAFF
-,TRBJ1-5,-,TRBV29-1,TGCAGCGCAGCGGCAGGGGATAGCAATCAGCCCCAGCATTTT,CSAAAGDSNQPQHF
TRBD2,TRBJ2-3,once,TRBV5-1,TGCGCCAGCAGCTTCCCAAAATCAGCGGGAGGGAGCACAGATACGCAGTATTTT,CASSFPKSAGGSTDTQYF
TRBD1,TRBJ2-7,-,TRBV6-5,TGTGCCAGCAGTTACTCGCCGGGACAGGCCTCTTACGAGCAGTACTTC,CASSYSPGQASYEQYF
-,TRBJ2-3,-,TRBV5-4,TGTGCCAGCAGCTTGGCTCCGCGGGCCGAGGGCACGCAGTATTTT,CASSLAPRAEGTQYF
TRBD1,TRBJ2-6,-,TRBV9,TGTGCCAGCAGCGGGGGCTGGGACAGATCCCCTGGGGCCAACGTCCTGACTTTC,CASSGGWDRSPGANVLTF
TRBD2,TRBJ2-2,-,TRBV30,TGTGCCTGGAGTTTGGGGGAGGGCCCCGGGGAGCTGTTTTTT,CAWSLGEGPGELFF
-,TRBJ2-3,-,TRBV5-8,TGTGCCAGCAGCCCGAGACACCGCCCGAGCACAGATACGCAGTATTTT,CASSPRHRPSTDTQYF
TRBD2,TRBJ2-2,-,TRBV4-1,TGCGCCAGCAGCGAAGAGCGGGAGGGCCTAACCGGGGAGCTGTTTTTT,CASSEEREGLTGELFF
-,TRBJ2-2,-,TRBV12-1,TGTGCCAGCAGCTTTTCTCAGGGACAGCGGGAGGGCCTGGGCACCGGGGAGCTGTTTTTT,CASSFSQGQREGLGTGELFF
TRBD1,TRBJ1-2,-,TRBV28,TGTGCCAGCAGTAAACAGACAGGGAAGGGGATGGACCATGGCTACACCTTC,CASSKQTGKGMDHGYTF
-,TRBJ2-3,once,TRBV6-4,TGTGCCAGCAGTGATCATCACCTAGCTAATACGCAGTATTTT,CASSDHHLANTQYF
TRBD2,TRBJ2-1,-,TRBV15,TGTGCCACCAGGGAAAGCGGGAGGGCCCTGAATGAGCAGTTCTTC,CATRESGRALNEQFF
TRBD2,TRBJ2-2,-,TRBV28,TGTGCCTCCCGACCGGGGGGAAACACCGGGGAGCTGTTTTTT,CASRPGGNTGELFF
TRBD2,TRBJ2-2,-,TRBV4-3,TGCGCCAGCAGCCAAGATCGGAGCGGGAGAAGGGCCGGGGAGCTGTTTTTT,CASSQDRSGRRAGELFF
TRBD1,TRBJ1-1,-,TRBV4-3,TGCGCCAGCAGCCAAGTCTTGGGCCAGGGGGACACTGAAGCTTTCTTT,CASSQVLGQGDTEAFF
-,TRBJ2-1,few,TRBV13,TGTGCCAGCAGCCGGAGGGTGGGGCGGAATGAGCAGTTCTTC,CASSRRVGRNEQFF